This TCR beta chain came from a study of blood T cells in healthy people across ages. A few counts support this clonotype. V lost 1 base and J 1 base, leaving 5 bases between the germline ends. Germline lookup yields CDR1 MGHDK and CDR2 SYGVNS. The CDR3 contains 14 residues. The authors ran a second PCR of roughly 6 to 12 cycles using a sample-barcoded 5' primer and a J-beta primer mix. TCRdb passed the 5' RACE reads through MiXCR, listing each CDR3 protein once. The sample lists about 730,000 distinct CDR3 sequences, 43% occurring once. This TCR derives from a woman aged 55-69 years in good health. Specimen: blood. This chain links TRBV25-1 with TRBJ1-5, with D unclear. The CDR3 loop reads CASSEFGSNQPQHF. The DNA of the CDR3 is TGTGCCAGCAGTGAATTCGGGAGCAATCAGCCCCAGCATTTT. Together with reference TRBV25-1 and TRBJ1-5, the CDR3 gives the full variable domain: EADIYQTPRYLVIGTGKKITLECSQTMGHDKMYWYQQDPGMELHLIHYSYGVNSTEKGDLSSESTVSRIRTEHFPLTLESARPSHTSQYLCASSEFGSNQPQHFGDGTRLSIL.